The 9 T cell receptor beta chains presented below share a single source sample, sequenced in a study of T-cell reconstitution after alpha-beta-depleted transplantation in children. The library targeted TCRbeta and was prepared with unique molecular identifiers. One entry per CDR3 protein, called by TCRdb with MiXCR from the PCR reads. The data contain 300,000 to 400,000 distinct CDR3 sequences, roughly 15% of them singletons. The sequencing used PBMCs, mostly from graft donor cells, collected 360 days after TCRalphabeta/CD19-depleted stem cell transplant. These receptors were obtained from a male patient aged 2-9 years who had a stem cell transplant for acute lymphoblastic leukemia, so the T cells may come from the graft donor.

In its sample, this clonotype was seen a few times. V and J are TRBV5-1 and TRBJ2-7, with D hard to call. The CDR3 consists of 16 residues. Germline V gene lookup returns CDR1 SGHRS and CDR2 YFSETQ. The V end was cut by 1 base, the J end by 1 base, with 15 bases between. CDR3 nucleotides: TGCGCCAGCAGCTTGAGTCCTGACACCACGTCCTACGAGCAGTACTTC. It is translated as CASSLSPDTTSYEQYF.

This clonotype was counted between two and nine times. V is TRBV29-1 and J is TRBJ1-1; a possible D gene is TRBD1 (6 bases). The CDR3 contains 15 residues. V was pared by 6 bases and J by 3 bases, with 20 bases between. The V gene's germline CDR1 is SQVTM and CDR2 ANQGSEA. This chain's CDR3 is CSVAQGWGRDTEAFF. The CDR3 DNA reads TGCAGCGTCGCCCAGGGATGGGGGCGGGACACTGAAGCTTTCTTT.

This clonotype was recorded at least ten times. CDR3 in amino acids: CASSAHPDTQYF. The CDR3 DNA reads as TGTGCCAGCAGTGCCCACCCAGATACGCAGTATTTT. V and J are TRBV25-1 and TRBJ2-3; D gene uncertain. CDR1 is MGHDK, CDR2 SYGVNS, per germline. This CDR3 region has 12 residues. V shed 4 bases and J shed 4 bases, with 6 bases lying between them.

DNA of the CDR3: TGTGCCTGGAGTGCAGGGGTCCTATCCTACGAGCAGTACTTC. It translates to CAWSAGVLSYEQYF. The chain carries TRBV30 and TRBJ2-7; TRBD1 might be the D (6 bases). Per germline, CDR1 GTSNPN and CDR2 SVGIG (reference sequence). This CDR3 contains 14 residues. V was trimmed by 1 base and J by 1 base, leaving 11 bases between them. Combining the CDR3 with reference TRBV30 and TRBJ2-7 gives the whole variable domain SQTIHQWPATLVQPVGSPLSLECTVEGTSNPNLYWYRQAAGRGLQLLFYSVGIGQISSEVPQNLSASRPQDRQFILSSKKLLLSDSGFYLCAWSAGVLSYEQYFGPGTRLTVT.

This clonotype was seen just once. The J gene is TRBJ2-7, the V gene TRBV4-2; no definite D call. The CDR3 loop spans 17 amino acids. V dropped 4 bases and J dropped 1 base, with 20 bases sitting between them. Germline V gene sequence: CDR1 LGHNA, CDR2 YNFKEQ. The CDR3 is CASSPPSSGGTSYEQYF. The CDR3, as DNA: TGTGCCAGCAGCCCCCCCTCCTCTGGCGGCACTTCCTACGAGCAGTACTTC.

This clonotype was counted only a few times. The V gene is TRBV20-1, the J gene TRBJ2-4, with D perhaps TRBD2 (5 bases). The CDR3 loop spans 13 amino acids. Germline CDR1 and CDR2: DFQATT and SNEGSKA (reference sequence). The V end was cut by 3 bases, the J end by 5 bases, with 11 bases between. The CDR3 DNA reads TGCAGTGCTAGCGAGGGAAGTCAAAACATTCAGTACTTC. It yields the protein CSASEGSQNIQYF.

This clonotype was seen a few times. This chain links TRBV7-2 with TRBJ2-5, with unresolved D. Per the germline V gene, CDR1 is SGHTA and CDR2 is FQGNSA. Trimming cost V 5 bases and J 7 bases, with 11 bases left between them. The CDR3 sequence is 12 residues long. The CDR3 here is CASSPRIGTQYF. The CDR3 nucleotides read TGTGCCAGCAGCCCCCGGATTGGGACCCAGTACTTC.

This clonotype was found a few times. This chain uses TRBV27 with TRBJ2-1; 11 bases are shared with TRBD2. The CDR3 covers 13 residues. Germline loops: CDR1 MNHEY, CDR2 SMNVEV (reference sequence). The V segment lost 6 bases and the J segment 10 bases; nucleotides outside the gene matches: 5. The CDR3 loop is CASRGLADYEQFF. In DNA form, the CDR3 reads TGTGCCAGCAGGGGACTAGCGGATTACGAGCAGTTCTTC.

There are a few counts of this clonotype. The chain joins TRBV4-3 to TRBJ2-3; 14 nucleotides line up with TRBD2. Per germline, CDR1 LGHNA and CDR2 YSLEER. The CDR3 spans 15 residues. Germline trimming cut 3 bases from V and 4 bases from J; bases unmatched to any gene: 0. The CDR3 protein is CASSQGLAGADTQYF. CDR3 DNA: TGCGCCAGCAGCCAGGGACTAGCGGGAGCAGATACGCAGTATTTT.